Here is one T cell receptor (beta chain) with its context. The data were obtained in a study of T cells expressing NK-cell markers. TCR beta cDNA was made by 5'RACE template switching with UMIs. Using the 5' RACE reads, TCRdb records one entry per CDR3 protein without DNA. The sample data list 150,000 to 180,000 distinct CDR3 sequences. The germline CDR1 and CDR2 sequences are MGHDK and SYGVNS. The CDR3 is 14 amino acids. The sequenced sample was blood T cells: a sorted CD56 or NKG2C T cell subset, CD4+ or CD8+ T cells, or bulk PBMC T cells (not recorded which). The gene calls are TRBV25-1 and TRBJ1-2. This receptor was identified in a woman between 45 and 60 years old in good health. The CDR3 loop is CASSEYGKWDGYTF.